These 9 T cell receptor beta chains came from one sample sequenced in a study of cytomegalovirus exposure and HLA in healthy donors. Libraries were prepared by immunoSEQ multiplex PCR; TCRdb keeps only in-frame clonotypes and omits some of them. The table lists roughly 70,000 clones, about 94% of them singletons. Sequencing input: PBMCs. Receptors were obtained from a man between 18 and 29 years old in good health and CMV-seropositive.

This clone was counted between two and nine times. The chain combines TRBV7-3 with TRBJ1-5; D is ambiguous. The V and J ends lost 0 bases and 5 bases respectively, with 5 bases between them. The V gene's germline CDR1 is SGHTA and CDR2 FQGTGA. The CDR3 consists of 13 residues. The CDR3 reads CASSLTVDQPQHF. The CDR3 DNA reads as TGTGCCAGCAGCTTAACGGTAGATCAGCCCCAGCATTTT.

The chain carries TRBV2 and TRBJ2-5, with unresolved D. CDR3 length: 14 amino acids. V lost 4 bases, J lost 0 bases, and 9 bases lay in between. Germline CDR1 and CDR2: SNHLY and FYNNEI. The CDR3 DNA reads TGTGCCAGCAGTGCACGCACAGACCAAGAGACCCAGTACTTC. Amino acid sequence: CASSARTDQETQYF. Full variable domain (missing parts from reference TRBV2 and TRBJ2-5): EPEVTQTPSHQVTQMGQEVILRCVPISNHLYFYWYRQILGQKVEFLVSFYNNEISEKSEIFDDQFSVERPDGSNFTLKIRSTKLEDSAMYFCASSARTDQETQYFGPGTRLLVL.

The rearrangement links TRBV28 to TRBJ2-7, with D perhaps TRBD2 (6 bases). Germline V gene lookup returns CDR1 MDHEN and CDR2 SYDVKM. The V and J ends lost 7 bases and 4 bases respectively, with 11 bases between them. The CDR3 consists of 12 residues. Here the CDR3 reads CASKGTVYEQYF. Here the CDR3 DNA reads TGTGCCAGCAAAGGGACTGTATACGAGCAGTACTTC.

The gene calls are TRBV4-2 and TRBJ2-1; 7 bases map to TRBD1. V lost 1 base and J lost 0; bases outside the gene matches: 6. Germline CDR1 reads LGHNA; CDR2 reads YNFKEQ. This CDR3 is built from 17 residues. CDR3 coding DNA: TGTGCCAGCAGCCAAGTTAGTCGGGACAGCTCCTACAATGAGCAGTTCTTC. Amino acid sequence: CASSQVSRDSSYNEQFF.

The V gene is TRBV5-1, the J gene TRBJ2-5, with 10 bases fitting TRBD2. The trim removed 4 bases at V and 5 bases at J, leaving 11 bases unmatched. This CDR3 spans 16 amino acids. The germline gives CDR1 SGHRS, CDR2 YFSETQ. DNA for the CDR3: TGCGCCAGCAGCGGTAGTGGAGCGGGAGGGTCTGAGACCCAGTACTTC. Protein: CASSGSGAGGSETQYF.

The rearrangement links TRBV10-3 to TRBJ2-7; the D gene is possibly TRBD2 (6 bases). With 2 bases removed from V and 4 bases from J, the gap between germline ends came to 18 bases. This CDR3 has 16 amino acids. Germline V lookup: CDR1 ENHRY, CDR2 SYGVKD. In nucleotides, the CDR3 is TGTGCCATCAGTGAGGGGACTGCCTCTGCGCCATACGAGCAGTACTTC. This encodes CAISEGTASAPYEQYF.

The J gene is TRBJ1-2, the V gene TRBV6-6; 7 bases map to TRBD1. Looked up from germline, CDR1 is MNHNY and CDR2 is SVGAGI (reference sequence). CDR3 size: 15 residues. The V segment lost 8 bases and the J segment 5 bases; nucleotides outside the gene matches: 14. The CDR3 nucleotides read TGTGCCAGCGTGCCGGGACAGAGGAGAGAGTATGGCTACACCTTC. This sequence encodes CASVPGQRREYGYTF.

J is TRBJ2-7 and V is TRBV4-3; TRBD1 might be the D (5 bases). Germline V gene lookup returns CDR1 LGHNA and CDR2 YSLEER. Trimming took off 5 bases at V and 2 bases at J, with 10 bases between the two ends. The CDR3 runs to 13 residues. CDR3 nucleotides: TGCGCCAGCAGCTTCCAGGGCACCTACGAGCAGTACTTC. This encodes CASSFQGTYEQYF.

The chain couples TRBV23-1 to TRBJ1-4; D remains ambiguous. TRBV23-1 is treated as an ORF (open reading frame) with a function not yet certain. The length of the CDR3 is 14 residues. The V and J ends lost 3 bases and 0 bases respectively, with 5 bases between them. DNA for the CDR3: TGCGCCAGCAGTCACAGTGCAACTAATGAAAAACTGTTTTTT. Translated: CASSHSATNEKLFF.